This TCR beta chain was recorded in a study of blood T cell repertoires in COVID-19 (dated by TCRdb to between 2020 and 2021). Broadly, across the study: The collaborator samples originated in the United States, Italy and Spain and spanned the acute and convalescent phases of COVID-19. The material from the prospective study consisted of cDNA or gDNA derived from T cells, B-cell-depleted T cells, or PBMCs. Deeply sampled blood TCRbeta repertoires from subjects exposed to, actively infected with, or recovered from COVID-19 were included in the dataset. The repertoires were made available in a free public database intended to serve as a resource for research on the immune response to SARS-CoV-2. Samples came from the ongoing ImmuneRACE study (first 160 participants) plus 1,254 subjects from 6 global collaborators. Sample metadata almost always included a de-identified subject ID, COVID-19 status, age in years and sex. Where HLA class I and class II types were available, the types were taken from metadata supplied by the sample provider, not from assay-based typing.

TCRbeta CDR3 regions were amplified from genomic DNA using the immunoSEQ Assay, a bias-controlled multiplex PCR. In the original analysis: Nucleated cell counts per sample were estimated from amplification of reference gene primers within the assay. To quantify the absolute abundance of each unique TCRbeta CDR3 rearrangement, sequence reads were collapsed and filtered. For each sample, productive Simpson clonality was calculated as the square root of Simpson's diversity index over productive rearrangements. TCRdb carries this immuneACCESS record with in-frame sequences only. Its versions omit some clonotypes, under half of them owing to an unresolved V gene in the studies checked, with the rest unexplained. That table is the source of V, J and clone size, and D and trimming were worked out from the DNA. The sample records about 69,000 clones, less than 90% of which are singletons. Under 3% of the sample is taken by the ten largest.

The collaborating institutions used their own protocols to collect whole blood in K2EDTA tubes. For TCRbeta analysis, collaborators shipped samples as frozen whole blood, isolated PBMCs, or DNA extracted from either of those sample types. Taken from the germline V gene (reference sequence), the CDR1 and CDR2 loops are LNHDA and SQIVND. V and J are trimmed by 4 bases and 0 bases, and the gene matches miss 1 base of the junction. The CDR3 goes from the cysteine to the phenylalanine over 15 residues. CDR3 DNA is the only sequence kept; it has 45 bases, read in frame from the first base. About this clone itself: Its antigen has not been determined. Base-call qualities are not available, and no considerably larger clone is one nucleotide away.

The full study reports these points: The quantity of clinical and demographic metadata differed by source and by participant and was supplied without curation.

The chain is encoded by TRBV19 joined to TRBJ2-5; 11 central bases correspond to TRBD2. The receptor's source is a man older than 75 with acute or convalescent COVID-19. The material sequenced was peripheral blood. The DNA reads TGTGCCAGTAGTAGACTAGCGGGAAACCAAGAGACCCAGTACTTC. This translates into CASSRLAGNQETQYF.